The 10 T cell receptor beta chains given below trace back to one sample, sequenced in a study of blood T cell repertoires in COVID-19. Profiled with immunoSEQ multiplex PCR; TCRdb holds only in-frame clones, not every one. Of some 250,000 clones listed, approximately 80% were seen once; the top ten hold around 4%. The material sequenced was peripheral blood. These receptors all stem from a man between 60 and 75 years old with acute or convalescent COVID-19.

This clone was recorded many times. The rearrangement joins TRBV28 to TRBJ2-3, with D possibly being TRBD1 (6 bases). Germline V CDR1 and CDR2: MDHEN, SYDVKM. The V gene lost 1 base and the J gene lost 9 bases, with 11 bases spanning the gap. The CDR3 runs 13 residues. The chain's CDR3 is CASSLFGQQTQYF. The CDR3 DNA follows: TGTGCCAGCAGTTTATTCGGACAGCAAACGCAGTATTTT.

V is TRBV19 and J is TRBJ1-5; possible D gene TRBD1, 5 bases. V lost 8 bases, J lost 4 bases, and 24 bases lay in between. The CDR3 has 17 amino acids. Germline V CDR1 and CDR2: LNHDA, SQIVND (reference sequence). CDR3 nucleotides: TGTGCCAGTCAAAAAGAGTGGGGGGAGCCCGCAAATCAGCCCCAGCATTTT. Translated: CASQKEWGEPANQPQHF.

CDR3 sequence: CSVAGGAETQYF. Written as DNA, the CDR3 is TGCAGCGTTGCAGGGGGTGCAGAGACCCAGTACTTC. The chain is built from TRBV29-1 and TRBJ2-5; 7 positions agree with TRBD1. After removal of 4 bases from V and 4 bases from J, the junction contained 3 bases not matched to a gene. Per the germline V gene, CDR1 is SQVTM and CDR2 is ANQGSEA. This CDR3 is built from 12 residues.

J is TRBJ1-5 and V is TRBV6-5; 7 nucleotides agree with TRBD1. CDR3 size: 15 residues. Germline V lookup: CDR1 MNHEY, CDR2 SVGAGI. Unmatched junction bases numbered 6, after V lost 0 bases and J lost 7 bases. CDR3 in amino acids: CASSYSRTGGQPQHF. CDR3 nucleotide sequence: TGTGCCAGCAGTTACTCTCGGACAGGAGGACAGCCCCAGCATTTT.

The chain uses TRBV3-1 (or the pseudogene TRBV3-2) and TRBJ1-2; 7 bases line up with TRBD1. Germline assignment: CDR1 LGHDT and CDR2 YNNKEL (reference sequence). Losses at the gene ends were 3 bases for V and 7 bases for J; bases not matched to a gene: 11. This CDR3 is 15 amino acids long. In DNA form, the CDR3 reads TGTGCCAGCAGCCAGAACGACAGGGTATTCGTTGGCTACACCTTC. It codes for CASSQNDRVFVGYTF.

This sequence joins TRBV5-1 and TRBJ1-5; 7 nucleotides agree with TRBD1. The ends lost 1 base at V and 6 bases at J; junction bases unmatched: 1. CDR1 is SGHRS and CDR2 is YFSETQ in the germline V gene. The CDR3 length is 13 residues. The CDR3 spells CASSLNRGQPQHF. The CDR3 DNA follows: TGCGCCAGCAGCTTGAACAGGGGTCAGCCCCAGCATTTT.

This clone was found a few times. Here the CDR3 DNA reads TGTGCCAGCAGCACGTGGAGGAGCAGGTCGGTAGATACGCAGTATTTT. Protein: CASSTWRSRSVDTQYF. This chain connects TRBV7-2 to TRBJ2-3; perhaps TRBD2 as D (5 bases). Trimming removed 5 bases at V and 5 bases at J, with 20 bases between. The CDR3 has 16 residues. The germline V gene encodes CDR1 SGHTA and CDR2 FQGNSA. Drawing the rest from reference TRBV7-2 and TRBJ2-3, the complete variable domain is GAGVSQSPSNKVTEKGKDVELRCDPISGHTALYWYRQSLGQGLEFLIYFQGNSAPDKSGLPSDRFSAERTGGSVSTLTIQRTQQEDSAVYLCASSTWRSRSVDTQYFGPGTRLTVL.

The chain joins TRBV12-3 or TRBV12-4 to TRBJ2-4, with D possibly TRBD2 on 6 matching bases. This CDR3 is built from 13 residues. V was trimmed by 3 bases and J by 10 bases, leaving 13 bases between them. The CDR3: CASSLGGVFIQYF. CDR3 coding DNA: TGTGCCAGCAGTTTGGGGGGAGTTTTTATTCAGTACTTC.

With regard to this clone: The sample carries other DNA sequences with the same CDR3. The rearrangement links TRBV24-1 to TRBJ2-3; D is perhaps TRBD2 (6 bases). The CDR3 is made up of 14 amino acids. Germline V gene sequence: CDR1 KGHDR, CDR2 SFDVKD. Trimming pared 5 bases from V and 0 bases from J, leaving 8 bases between. In DNA form, the CDR3 reads TGTGCCACCAGTGGGGGGACTAGCACAGATACGCAGTATTTT. This sequence encodes CATSGGTSTDTQYF.

This chain joins TRBV11-3 and TRBJ2-5; 11 bases match TRBD1. J was trimmed by 5 bases and V by 0 bases; bases with no gene match: 8. Germline loops: CDR1 SGHNT, CDR2 YENEEA. The CDR3 consists of 17 residues. The CDR3 coding sequence is TGTGCCAGCAGCTTAGAGAACCGGGACAGGGGGTCGGAGACCCAGTACTTC. Translated, it gives CASSLENRDRGSETQYF.